Listed below are T cell receptor beta chains from one sample, sequenced in a study of T-cell reconstitution after alpha-beta-depleted transplantation in children. A single record per CDR3 protein comes from TCRdb applying MiXCR to the PCR reads. The sample holds about 540,000 distinct CDR3 sequences, about 16% seen once. Here the sequenced sample was PBMCs from the stem cell graft donor, taken from the stem cell graft. The receptor set was obtained from a human donor who donated a stem cell graft to a child with acute lymphoblastic leukemia. Each CDR3 is given with its conserved first and last residue. The order of the fields is CDR3 protein, CDR3 DNA, clone size, J gene, V gene, D gene. D genes are given only for firm matches. A clone size is listed for some rows: how often the clone was seen (once, few, many), or a class if it is expanded.

CDR3: CASSEQGRTGELFF; DNA: TGCGCCAGCAGCGAGCAGGGACGAACCGGGGAGCTGTTTTTT; size: many; J: TRBJ2-2; V: TRBV5-1; D: .
CDR3: CASTLGSGANVLTF; DNA: TGTGCCAGCACCTTGGGGTCTGGGGCCAACGTCCTGACTTTC; size: .; J: TRBJ2-6; V: TRBV12-3/TRBV12-4; D: .
CDR3: CSARPIQGLGNQPQHF; DNA: TGCAGCGCTCGCCCAATACAGGGCCTAGGGAATCAGCCCCAGCATTTT; size: .; J: TRBJ1-5; V: TRBV29-1; D: .
CDR3: CASSTDRVIQETQYF; DNA: TGTGCCAGCAGTACCGATCGGGTAATTCAAGAGACCCAGTACTTC; size: .; J: TRBJ2-5; V: TRBV12-3/TRBV12-4; D: .
CDR3: CASSDPNLAVGGTDTQYF; DNA: TGTGCCAGCAGCGATCCTAACCTAGCGGTGGGAGGGACAGATACGCAGTATTTT; size: .; J: TRBJ2-3; V: TRBV11-1; D: TRBD2
CDR3: CASSRLRLAGVREQFF; DNA: TGCGCCAGCAGCCGCCTTCGACTAGCGGGAGTTCGTGAGCAGTTCTTC; size: few; J: TRBJ2-1; V: TRBV4-1; D: TRBD2
CDR3: CASSLPPSGSTETQYF; DNA: TGTGCCAGCAGCTTACCGCCTAGCGGGAGCACGGAGACCCAGTACTTC; size: .; J: TRBJ2-5; V: TRBV7-9; D: TRBD2
CDR3: CASRDTNSYEQYF; DNA: TGTGCCAGCAGGGACACTAACTCCTACGAGCAGTACTTC; size: few; J: TRBJ2-7; V: TRBV27; D: .
CDR3: CASSVDGRADEQYF; DNA: TGTGCCAGCAGCGTAGACGGGAGGGCTGACGAGCAGTACTTC; size: few; J: TRBJ2-7; V: TRBV9; D: TRBD2
CDR3: CSASGGSSYNEQFF; DNA: TGCAGTGCTAGCGGCGGGAGCTCCTACAATGAGCAGTTCTTC; size: many; J: TRBJ2-1; V: TRBV20-1; D: TRBD2
CDR3: CASSQDKGHEQYF; DNA: TGTGCCAGCAGCCAAGATAAAGGTCACGAGCAGTACTTC; size: .; J: TRBJ2-7; V: TRBV4-2; D: .
CDR3: CAISGSYEQYF; DNA: TGTGCCATCAGTGGATCCTACGAGCAGTACTTC; size: few; J: TRBJ2-7; V: TRBV10-3; D: .
CDR3: CSVQPGRAGYTF; DNA: TGCAGCGTTCAACCGGGCCGCGCCGGCTACACCTTC; size: .; J: TRBJ1-2; V: TRBV29-1; D: .
CDR3: CSAPGQGGFEQYF; DNA: TGCAGTGCTCCGGGACAGGGGGGGTTCGAGCAGTACTTC; size: many; J: TRBJ2-7; V: TRBV20-1; D: TRBD1
CDR3: CASSLAGVAYEQYF; DNA: TGTGCCAGCAGTCTAGCGGGAGTAGCCTACGAGCAGTACTTC; size: few; J: TRBJ2-7; V: TRBV27; D: TRBD2
CDR3: CASSLVNFGSEQFF; DNA: TGTGCCAGCAGCTTAGTAAACTTCGGGAGTGAGCAGTTCTTC; size: .; J: TRBJ2-1; V: TRBV7-2; D: .